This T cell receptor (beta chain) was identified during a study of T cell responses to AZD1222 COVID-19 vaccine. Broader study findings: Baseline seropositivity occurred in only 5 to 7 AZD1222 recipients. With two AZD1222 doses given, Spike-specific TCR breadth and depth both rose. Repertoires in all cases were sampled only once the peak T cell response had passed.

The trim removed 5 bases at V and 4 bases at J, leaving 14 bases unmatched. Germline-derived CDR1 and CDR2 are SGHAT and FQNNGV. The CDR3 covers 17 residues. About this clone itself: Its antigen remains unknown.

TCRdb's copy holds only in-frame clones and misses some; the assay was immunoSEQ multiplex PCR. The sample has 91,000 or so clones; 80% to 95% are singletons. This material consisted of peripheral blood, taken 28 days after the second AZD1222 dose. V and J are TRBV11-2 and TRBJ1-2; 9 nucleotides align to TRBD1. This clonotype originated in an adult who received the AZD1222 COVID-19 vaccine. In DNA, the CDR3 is TGTGCCAGCAGCGCTAGAATGGGTGAACAGGGGGCCTATGGCTACACCTTC. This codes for CASSARMGEQGAYGYTF.